The 2 T cell receptor beta chains listed next were all sequenced from one sample in a study of T cells in Graves' hyperthyroidism and ophthalmopathy. Amplification of TCR beta CDR3 regions used RNA as the template. The HTBI primer set drove a first-round RT-PCR of the TCR CDR3. MiXCR, applied by TCRdb to the multiplex PCR reads, yields one record per CDR3 protein. This sample has a few hundred thousand distinct CDR3 sequences, with around 14% found just once. The specimen sequenced was blood. All receptors come from a woman under 30 with Graves' hyperthyroidism that later progressed to Graves' ophthalmopathy.

This clonotype occurred many times. This sequence joins TRBV28 and TRBJ2-7; 7 bases fit TRBD2. Germline V gives CDR1 MDHEN, CDR2 SYDVKM. The CDR3 sequence is 15 residues long. The trim removed 6 bases at V and 0 bases at J, leaving 8 bases unmatched. The CDR3 DNA reads TGTGCCAGCAGGCCCCCTACTAGCGACTCCTACGAGCAGTACTTC. This codes for CASRPPTSDSYEQYF.

This clonotype was picked up many times. The V and J genes are TRBV7-2 and TRBJ1-5; D uncertain. V was pared by 5 bases and J by 5 bases, with 7 bases between. This CDR3 region has 12 residues. CDR1 is SGHTA, CDR2 FQGNSA, per germline. CDR3 loop: CASSPRDQPQHF. The CDR3 nucleotides are TGTGCCAGCAGCCCCAGAGATCAGCCCCAGCATTTT. The full variable domain, rest sourced from reference TRBV7-2 and TRBJ1-5, is GAGVSQSPSNKVTEKGKDVELRCDPISGHTALYWYRQSLGQGLEFLIYFQGNSAPDKSGLPSDRFSAERTGGSVSTLTIQRTQQEDSAVYLCASSPRDQPQHFGDGTRLSIL.